This TCR beta chain is drawn from a study of T cells in women clearing cervical HPV infection. The overall study: Controls gave blood once infection was undetectable; cases at lesion identification. For cases, blood was sampled a median about 160 days after lesion detection, interquartile range about 90 to 200 days.

Trimming removed 2 bases from V and 0 bases from J; junction bases left unmatched: 7. Germline assignment: CDR1 MNHEY and CDR2 SVGEGT. This CDR3 is 17 amino acids long. Notes on this clone: The CDR3 extends 3 residues past the end of the read, so its final part is completed from the germline J gene.

Some clones are missing from TCRdb's copy, which holds only in-frame ones; the method was immunoSEQ multiplex PCR. The table for this sample gives 25,000 to 30,000 clones. Sequenced input: blood buffy coat. The chain combines TRBV6-2 or TRBV6-3 with TRBJ1-1; TRBD1 aligns across 9 bases. This receptor was obtained from a woman between 18 and 70 years old with a cervical HPV16 infection that either progressed to CIN3+ or cleared (not recorded which). CDR3: CASSYPGQGQLNTEAFF. The DNA read from the CDR3 is TGTGCCAGCAGTTACCCTGGACAGGGGCAGCTGAACACTGAA.